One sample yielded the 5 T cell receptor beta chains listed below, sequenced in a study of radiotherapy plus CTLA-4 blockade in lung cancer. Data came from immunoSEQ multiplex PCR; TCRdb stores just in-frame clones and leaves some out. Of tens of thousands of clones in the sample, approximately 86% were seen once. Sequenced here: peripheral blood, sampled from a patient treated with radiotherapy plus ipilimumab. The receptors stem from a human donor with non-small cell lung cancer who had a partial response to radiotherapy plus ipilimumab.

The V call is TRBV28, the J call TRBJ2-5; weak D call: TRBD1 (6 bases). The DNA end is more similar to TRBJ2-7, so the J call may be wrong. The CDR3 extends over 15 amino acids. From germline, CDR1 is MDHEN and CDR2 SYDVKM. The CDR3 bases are TGTGCCAGCAGTCCACCAGGGACACGAACCTACGAGCAGTACTTC. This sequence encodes CASSPPGTRTYEQYF.

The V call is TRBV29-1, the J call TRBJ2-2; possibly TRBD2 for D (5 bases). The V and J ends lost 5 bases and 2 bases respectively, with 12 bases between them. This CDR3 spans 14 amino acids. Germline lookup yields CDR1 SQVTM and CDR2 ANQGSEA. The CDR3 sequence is CSVLRTLNTGELFF. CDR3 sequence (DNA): TGCAGCGTTCTGAGGACTTTAAACACCGGGGAGCTGTTTTTT.

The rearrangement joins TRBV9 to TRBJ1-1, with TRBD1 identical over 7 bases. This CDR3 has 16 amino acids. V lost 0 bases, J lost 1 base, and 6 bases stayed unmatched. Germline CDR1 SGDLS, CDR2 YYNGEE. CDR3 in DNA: TGTGCCAGCAGCGTAGGCCCCCGGACAGGGAACACTGAAGCTTTCTTT. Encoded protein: CASSVGPRTGNTEAFF.

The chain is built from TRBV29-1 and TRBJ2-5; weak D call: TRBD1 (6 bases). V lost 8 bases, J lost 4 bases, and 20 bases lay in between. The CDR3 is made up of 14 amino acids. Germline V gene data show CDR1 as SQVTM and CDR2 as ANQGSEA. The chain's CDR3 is CSSSPTTGRETQYF. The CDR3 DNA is TGCAGCTCCTCACCAACTACAGGGAGAGAGACCCAGTACTTC.

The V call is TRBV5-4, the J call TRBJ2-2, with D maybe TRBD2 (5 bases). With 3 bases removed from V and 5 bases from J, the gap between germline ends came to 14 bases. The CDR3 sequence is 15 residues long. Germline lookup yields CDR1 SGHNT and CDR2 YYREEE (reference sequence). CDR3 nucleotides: TGTGCCAGCAGCTCCCGAGGGAGAATTACCGGGGAGCTGTTTTTT. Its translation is CASSSRGRITGELFF.